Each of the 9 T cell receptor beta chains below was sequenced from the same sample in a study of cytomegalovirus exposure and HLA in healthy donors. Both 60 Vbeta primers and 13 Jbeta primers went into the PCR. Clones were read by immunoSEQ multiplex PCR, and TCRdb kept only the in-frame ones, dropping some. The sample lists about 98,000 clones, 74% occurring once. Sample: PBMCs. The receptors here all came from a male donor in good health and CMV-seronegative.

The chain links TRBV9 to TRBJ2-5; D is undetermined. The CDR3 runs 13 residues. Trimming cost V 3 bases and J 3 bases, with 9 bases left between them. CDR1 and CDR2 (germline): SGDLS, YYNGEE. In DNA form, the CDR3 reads TGTGCCAGCAGCGCCTACTCCGAAGAGACCCAGTACTTC. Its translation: CASSAYSEETQYF.

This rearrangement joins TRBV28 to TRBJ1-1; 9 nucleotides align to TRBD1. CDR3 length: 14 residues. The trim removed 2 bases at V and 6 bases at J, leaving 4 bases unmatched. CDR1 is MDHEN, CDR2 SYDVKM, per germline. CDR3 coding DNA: TGTGCCAGCAGTTTACGGGACAGGGACGCTGAAGCTTTCTTT. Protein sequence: CASSLRDRDAEAFF.

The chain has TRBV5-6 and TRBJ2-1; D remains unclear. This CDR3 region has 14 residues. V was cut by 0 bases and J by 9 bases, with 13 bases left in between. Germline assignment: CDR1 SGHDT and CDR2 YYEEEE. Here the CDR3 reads CASSLAGSILEQFF. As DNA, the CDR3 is TGTGCCAGCAGCTTGGCCGGTTCCATCCTTGAGCAGTTCTTC. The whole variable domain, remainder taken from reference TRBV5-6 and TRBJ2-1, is DAGVTQSPTHLIKTRGQQVTLRCSPKSGHDTVSWYQQALGQGPQFIFQYYEEEERQRGNFPDRFSGHQFPNYSSELNVNALLLGDSALYLCASSLAGSILEQFFGPGTRLTVL.

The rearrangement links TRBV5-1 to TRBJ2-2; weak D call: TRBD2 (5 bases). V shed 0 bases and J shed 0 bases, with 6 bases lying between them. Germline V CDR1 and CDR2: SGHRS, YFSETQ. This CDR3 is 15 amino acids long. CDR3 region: CASSLDGTNTGELFF. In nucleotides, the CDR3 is TGCGCCAGCAGCTTGGACGGGACGAACACCGGGGAGCTGTTTTTT. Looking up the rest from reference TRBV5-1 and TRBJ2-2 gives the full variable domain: KAGVTQTPRYLIKTRGQQVTLSCSPISGHRSVSWYQQTPGQGLQFLFEYFSETQRNKGNFPGRFSGRQFSNSRSEMNVSTLELGDSALYLCASSLDGTNTGELFFGEGSRLTVL.

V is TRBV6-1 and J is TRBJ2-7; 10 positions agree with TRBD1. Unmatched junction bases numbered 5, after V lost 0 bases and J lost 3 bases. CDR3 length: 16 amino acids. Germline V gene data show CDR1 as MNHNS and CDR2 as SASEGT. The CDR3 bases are TGTGCCAGCAGTGAAGCGTTTTGGACAGGGGGCTACGAGCAGTACTTC. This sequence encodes CASSEAFWTGGYEQYF.

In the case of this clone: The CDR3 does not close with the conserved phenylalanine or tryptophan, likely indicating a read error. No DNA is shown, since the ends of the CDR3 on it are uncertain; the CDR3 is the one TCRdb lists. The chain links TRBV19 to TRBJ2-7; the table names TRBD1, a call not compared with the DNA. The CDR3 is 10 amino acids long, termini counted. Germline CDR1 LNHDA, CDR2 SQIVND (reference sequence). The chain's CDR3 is CASSRGQVSI.

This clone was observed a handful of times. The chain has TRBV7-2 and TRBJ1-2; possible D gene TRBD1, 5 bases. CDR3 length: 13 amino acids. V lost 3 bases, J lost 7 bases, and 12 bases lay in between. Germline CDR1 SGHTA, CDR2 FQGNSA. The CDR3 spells CASSFDRRGGYTF. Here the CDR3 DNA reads TGTGCCAGCAGCTTTGACAGAAGGGGTGGCTACACCTTC.

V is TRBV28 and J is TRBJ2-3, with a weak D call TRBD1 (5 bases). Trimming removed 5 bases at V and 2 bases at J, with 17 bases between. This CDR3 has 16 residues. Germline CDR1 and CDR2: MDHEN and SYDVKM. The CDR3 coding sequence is TGTGCCAGCAGTCCCCCAGGGATGATGAACACAGATACGCAGTATTTT. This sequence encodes CASSPPGMMNTDTQYF.

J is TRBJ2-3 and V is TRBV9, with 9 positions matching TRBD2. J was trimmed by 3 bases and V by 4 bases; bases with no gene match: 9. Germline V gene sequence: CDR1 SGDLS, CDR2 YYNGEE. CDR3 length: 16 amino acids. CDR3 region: CASSPRLAGLTDTQYF. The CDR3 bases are TGTGCCAGCAGCCCTCGGCTAGCGGGATTGACAGATACGCAGTATTTT.